Presented here are 9 T cell receptor beta chains from one specimen sequenced in a study of blood T cells in healthy people across ages. Then a second PCR, running roughly 7 to 11 cycles, was carried out with a sample-barcoded 5' primer and a J-beta primer mix. TCRdb analysed the 5' RACE reads with MiXCR anew, one entry per CDR3 protein. This table holds hundreds of thousands of distinct CDR3 sequences, approximately 59% found once. Material for sequencing was blood. These receptors were taken from a man between 60 and 75 years old in good health.

This clonotype was seen repeatedly, ten times or more. The chain uses TRBV5-1 and TRBJ2-5; D might be TRBD1 (6 bases). The CDR3 has 13 residues. The ends were cut back, 2 bases at V and 3 bases at J, with 8 bases in the middle. The germline gives CDR1 SGHRS, CDR2 YFSETQ. The CDR3 nucleotides are TGCGCCAGCAGCTTTGAGGGGGAAGAGACCCAGTACTTC. This gives the protein CASSFEGEETQYF.

This clonotype was picked up a small number of times. The chain is built from TRBV5-1 and TRBJ1-2; 8 nucleotides line up with TRBD1. Germline V gene lookup returns CDR1 SGHRS and CDR2 YFSETQ. Unmatched junction bases numbered 6, after V lost 1 base and J lost 4 bases. This CDR3 has 15 residues. CDR3 region: CASSLPEDRVYGYTF. The CDR3 DNA reads TGCGCCAGCAGCTTGCCGGAGGACAGGGTCTATGGCTACACCTTC.

Points on this clonotype: A much bigger clone sits one base away, suggesting this may be a read error. The rearrangement links TRBV28 to TRBJ2-5; 7 bases are a match to TRBD2. Germline trimming cut 6 bases from V and 11 bases from J; bases unmatched to any gene: 24. CDR1 is MDHEN and CDR2 is SYDVKM in the germline V gene. The CDR3 length is 17 residues. CDR3 DNA sequence: TGTGCCAGCAGCCGGGATGGGGGGGTACGGTTAATCGATGAGCAGTACTTC. This encodes CASSRDGGVRLIDEQYF.

The genes are TRBV9 and TRBJ1-4; weak D call: TRBD1 (5 bases). Germline V gene data show CDR1 as SGDLS and CDR2 as YYNGEE. Trimming took 2 bases from V and 7 from J, leaving 15 bases between them. This CDR3 contains 15 residues. Here the CDR3 reads CASSVGSRGLEKLFF. Written as DNA, the CDR3 is TGTGCCAGCAGCGTCGGGTCGCGGGGACTTGAAAAACTGTTTTTT.

This chain joins TRBV6-6 and TRBJ1-6, with D perhaps TRBD1 (5 bases). CDR3 size: 13 residues. The V gene's germline CDR1 is MNHNY and CDR2 SVGAGI (reference sequence). Trimming removed 7 bases at V and 7 bases at J, with 11 bases between. The CDR3 nucleotides are TGTGCCAGCAATGACAGACCAAATTCACCCCTCCACTTT. Its translation: CASNDRPNSPLHF.

The chain combines TRBV24-1 with TRBJ1-2, with no clear D. The CDR3 extends over 17 amino acids. The V end was cut by 4 bases, the J end by 0 bases, with 17 bases between. Germline loops: CDR1 KGHDR, CDR2 SFDVKD. Here the CDR3 reads CATSDLFRASPNYGYTF. The DNA of the CDR3 is TGTGCCACCAGTGACCTCTTCCGGGCCAGCCCTAACTATGGCTACACCTTC.

On this clonotype: At one end, the junction sequence differs from germline, possibly due to a read error. This chain connects TRBV10-3 to TRBJ1-6; D is undetermined. Germline CDR1 is ENHRY and CDR2 is SYGVKD. This CDR3 region has 15 residues. CDR3 region: CAISEEAANNPPLHF. Written as DNA, the CDR3 is TGTGCCATCAGTGAGGAGGCAGCGAATAATCCACCCCTCCACTTT.

There are a few counts of this clonotype. V and J are TRBV5-5 and TRBJ2-7, with D unresolved. Looked up from germline, CDR1 is SGHKS and CDR2 is YYEKEE (reference sequence). Trimming shortened V by 2 bases and J by 1 base, and 10 bases separated the two germline ends. The CDR3 runs to 14 residues. The CDR3 nucleotides are TGTGCCAGCAGCTTAAGGAACATTTCCTACGAGCAGTACTTC. It codes for CASSLRNISYEQYF.

The V gene is TRBV20-1, the J gene TRBJ2-1; TRBD1 or TRBD2 may be the D gene (5 bases each). V lost 5 bases and J 6 bases, leaving 14 bases between the germline ends. Germline-derived CDR1 and CDR2 are DFQATT and SNEGSKA (reference sequence). This CDR3 is 13 amino acids long. For the CDR3, the DNA is TGCAGTGCTGGGGACCATCTTGTCAATGAGCAGTTCTTC. Protein sequence: CSAGDHLVNEQFF.